The sequence of this TCR beta chain was determined in a study of cytomegalovirus exposure and HLA in healthy donors. This clone was counted a single time. Its antigen is still unknown. The CDR3 is 14 residues long. V dropped 7 bases and J dropped 6; count of bases not matched to a gene: 5. The germline gives CDR1 MDHEN, CDR2 SYDVKM. The PCR had 60 Vbeta and 13 Jbeta primers. Per the authors' pipeline: Approximately 83 million unique TCR beta chains, 8.5 million to 14 million shared, were counted in a later analysis. Some clones are missing from TCRdb's copy, which holds only in-frame ones; the method was immunoSEQ multiplex PCR. V and J calls and clone size are those listed in that table; D and trimming were worked out from the DNA. In the table there are about 120,000 clones, 80% of which are singletons. Whole-study findings and limits: Presence/absence comparisons presumed near-even sequencing depth among donors. In an earlier analysis, productive rearrangement rates for most beta V segments clustered near 87% or 30%.

Sequenced sample: PBMCs. The receptor was isolated from a female donor in good health and CMV-seropositive. The chain combines TRBV28 with TRBJ1-6, with 8 bases that match TRBD1. CDR3 in amino acids: CASISGGLNSPLHF. CDR3 nucleotides: TGTGCCAGCATATCAGGGGGCCTTAATTCACCCCTCCACTTT.